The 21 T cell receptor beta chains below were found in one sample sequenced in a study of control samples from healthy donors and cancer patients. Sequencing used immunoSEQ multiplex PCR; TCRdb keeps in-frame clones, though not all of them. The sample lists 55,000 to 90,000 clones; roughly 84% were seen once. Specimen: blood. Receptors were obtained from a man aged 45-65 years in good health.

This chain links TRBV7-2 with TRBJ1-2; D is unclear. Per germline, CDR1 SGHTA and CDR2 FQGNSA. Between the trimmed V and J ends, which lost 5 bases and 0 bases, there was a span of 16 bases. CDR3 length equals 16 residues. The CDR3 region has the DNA TGTGCCAGCAGCCTCCACCTTACAGATTCTAACTATGGCTACACCTTC. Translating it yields CASSLHLTDSNYGYTF.

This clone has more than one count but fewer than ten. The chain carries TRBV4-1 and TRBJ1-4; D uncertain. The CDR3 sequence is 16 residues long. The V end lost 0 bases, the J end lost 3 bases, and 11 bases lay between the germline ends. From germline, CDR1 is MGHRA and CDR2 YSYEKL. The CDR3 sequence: CASSQEPSAPNEKLFF. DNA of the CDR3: TGCGCCAGCAGCCAAGAGCCCAGTGCACCTAATGAAAAACTGTTTTTT.

CDR3 in DNA: TGTGCCATCAGGCGGCCAGGGGGCGCAGAGCAGTACACCTTC. Translated, it gives CAIRRPGGAEQYTF. The V call is TRBV10-3, the J call TRBJ1-2, with 8 bases lining up with TRBD1. The germline V gene has CDR1 ENHRY and CDR2 SYGVKD. CDR3 length: 14 amino acids. After removal of 6 bases from V and 11 bases from J, the junction contained 14 bases not matched to a gene.

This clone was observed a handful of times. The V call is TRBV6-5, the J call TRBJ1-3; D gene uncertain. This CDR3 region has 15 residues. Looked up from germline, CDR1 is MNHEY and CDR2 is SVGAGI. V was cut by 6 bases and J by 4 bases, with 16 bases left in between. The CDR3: CASSRLAAAGNTIYF. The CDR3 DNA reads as TGTGCCAGCAGCCGCCTTGCAGCAGCCGGAAACACCATATATTTT.

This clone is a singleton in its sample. CDR3 in DNA: TGTGCCAGTAGTATCGGTCTAGCGTTCGGCACAGATACGCAGTATTTT. Translation: CASSIGLAFGTDTQYF. The chain has TRBV19 and TRBJ2-3; perhaps TRBD2 as D (6 bases). The CDR3 length is 16 residues. The germline V and J ends were trimmed by 3 bases and 1 base, with 14 bases remaining between them. The germline V gene has CDR1 LNHDA and CDR2 SQIVND (reference sequence).

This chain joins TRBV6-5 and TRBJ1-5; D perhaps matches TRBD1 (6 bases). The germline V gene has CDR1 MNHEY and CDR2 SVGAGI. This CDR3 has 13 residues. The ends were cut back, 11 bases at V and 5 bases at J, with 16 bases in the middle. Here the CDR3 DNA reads TGTGCCGCCCGGACAGTCGGCGATCAGCCCCAGCATTTT. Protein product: CAARTVGDQPQHF.

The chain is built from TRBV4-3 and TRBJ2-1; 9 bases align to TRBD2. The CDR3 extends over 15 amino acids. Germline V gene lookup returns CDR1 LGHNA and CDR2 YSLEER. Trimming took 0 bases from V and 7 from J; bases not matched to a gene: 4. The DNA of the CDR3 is TGCGCCAGCAGCCAAGAATTAACTAGCGGGAATGAGCAGTTCTTC. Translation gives CASSQELTSGNEQFF.

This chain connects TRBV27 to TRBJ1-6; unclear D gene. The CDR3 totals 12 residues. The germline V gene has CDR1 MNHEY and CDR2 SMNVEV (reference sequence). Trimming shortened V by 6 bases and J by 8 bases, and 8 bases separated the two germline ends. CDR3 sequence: CASRLYDSPLHF. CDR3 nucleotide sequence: TGTGCCAGCAGGTTGTATGATTCACCCCTCCACTTT.

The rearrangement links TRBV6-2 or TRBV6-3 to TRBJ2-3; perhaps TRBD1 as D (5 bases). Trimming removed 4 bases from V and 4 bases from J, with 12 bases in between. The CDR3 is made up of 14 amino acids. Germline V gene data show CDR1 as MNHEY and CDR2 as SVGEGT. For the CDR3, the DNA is TGTGCCAGCAGTTTGGACAACTACCCAGATACGCAGTATTTT. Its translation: CASSLDNYPDTQYF.

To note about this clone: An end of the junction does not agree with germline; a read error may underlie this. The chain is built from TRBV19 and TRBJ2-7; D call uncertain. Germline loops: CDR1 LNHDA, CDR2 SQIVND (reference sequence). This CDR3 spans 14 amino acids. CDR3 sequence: CASSIGVNSYEQCF. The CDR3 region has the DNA TGTGCCAGTAGTATAGGGGTTAACTCCTACGAGCAGTGCTTC. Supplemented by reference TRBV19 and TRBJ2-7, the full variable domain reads DGGITQSPKYLFRKEGQNVTLSCEQNLNHDAMYWYRQDPGQGLRLIYYSQIVNDFQKGDIAEGYSVSREKKESFPLTVTSAQKNPTAFYLCASSIGVNSYEQCFGPGTRLTVT.

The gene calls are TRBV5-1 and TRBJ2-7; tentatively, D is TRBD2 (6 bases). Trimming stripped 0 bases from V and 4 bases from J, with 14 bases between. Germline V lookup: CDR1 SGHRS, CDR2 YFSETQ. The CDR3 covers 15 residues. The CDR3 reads CASSLVGEEEYEQYF. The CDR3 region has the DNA TGCGCCAGCAGCTTGGTCGGGGAGGAGGAGTACGAGCAGTACTTC.

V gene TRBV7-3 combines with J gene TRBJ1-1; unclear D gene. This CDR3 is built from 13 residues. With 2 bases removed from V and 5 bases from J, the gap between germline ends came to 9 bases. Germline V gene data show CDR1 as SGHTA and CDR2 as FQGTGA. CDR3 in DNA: TGTGCCAGCAGCTTAGCGGAATGGACTGAAGCTTTCTTT. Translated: CASSLAEWTEAFF.

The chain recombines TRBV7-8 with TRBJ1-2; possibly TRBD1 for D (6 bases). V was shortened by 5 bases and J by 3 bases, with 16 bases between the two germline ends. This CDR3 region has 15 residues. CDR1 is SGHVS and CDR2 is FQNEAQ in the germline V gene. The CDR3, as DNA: TGTGCCAGCAGCGAGAGGGGGGGCAGGGACTATGGCTACACCTTC. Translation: CASSERGGRDYGYTF.

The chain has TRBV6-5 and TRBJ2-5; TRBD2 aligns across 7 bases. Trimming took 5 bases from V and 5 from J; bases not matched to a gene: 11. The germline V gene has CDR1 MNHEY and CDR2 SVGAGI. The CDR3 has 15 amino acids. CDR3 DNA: TGTGCCAGCAGTCGTAATCGGGGACTATGGGAGACCCAGTACTTC. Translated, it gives CASSRNRGLWETQYF.

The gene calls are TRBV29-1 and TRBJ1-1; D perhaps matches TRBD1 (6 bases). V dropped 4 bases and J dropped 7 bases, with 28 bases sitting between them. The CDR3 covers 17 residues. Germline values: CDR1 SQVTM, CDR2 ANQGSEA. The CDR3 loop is CSVGTRPPYRTVYEAFF. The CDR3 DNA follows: TGCAGCGTTGGGACCCGCCCACCCTATCGGACAGTTTATGAAGCTTTCTTT.

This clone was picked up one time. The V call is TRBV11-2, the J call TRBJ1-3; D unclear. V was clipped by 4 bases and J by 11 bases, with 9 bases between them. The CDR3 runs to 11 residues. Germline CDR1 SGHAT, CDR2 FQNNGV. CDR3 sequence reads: CASSSTDSIYF. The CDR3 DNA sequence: TGTGCCAGCAGCTCCACTGACTCCATATATTTT.

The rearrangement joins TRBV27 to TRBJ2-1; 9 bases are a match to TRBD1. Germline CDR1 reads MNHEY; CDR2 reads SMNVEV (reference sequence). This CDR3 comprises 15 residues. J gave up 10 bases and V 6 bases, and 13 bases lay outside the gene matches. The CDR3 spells CASRIRDRVPVEQFF. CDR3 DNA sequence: TGTGCCAGCAGGATCCGGGACAGGGTCCCAGTGGAGCAGTTCTTC.

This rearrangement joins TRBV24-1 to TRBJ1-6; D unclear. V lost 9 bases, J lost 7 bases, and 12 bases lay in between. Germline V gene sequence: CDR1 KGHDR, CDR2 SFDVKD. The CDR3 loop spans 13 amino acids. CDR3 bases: TGTGCCACCCAAGGCCAGAAGAATTCACCCCTCCACTTT. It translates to CATQGQKNSPLHF.

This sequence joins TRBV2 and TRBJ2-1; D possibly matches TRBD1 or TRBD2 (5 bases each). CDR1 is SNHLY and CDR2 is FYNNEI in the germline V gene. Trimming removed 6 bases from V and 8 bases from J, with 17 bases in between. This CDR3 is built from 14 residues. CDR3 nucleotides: TGTGCCAGCAGGGGGGAACTCGTCCCGTATGAGCAGTTCTTC. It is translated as CASRGELVPYEQFF.

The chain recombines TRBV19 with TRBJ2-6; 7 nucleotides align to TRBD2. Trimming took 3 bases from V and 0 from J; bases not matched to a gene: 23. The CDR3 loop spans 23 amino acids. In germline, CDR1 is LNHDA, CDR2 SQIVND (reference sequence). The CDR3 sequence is CASSIGARGNWDLPSSGANVLTF. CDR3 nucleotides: TGTGCCAGTAGTATCGGAGCGCGGGGGAATTGGGATCTGCCCTCCTCTGGGGCCAACGTCCTGACTTTC.

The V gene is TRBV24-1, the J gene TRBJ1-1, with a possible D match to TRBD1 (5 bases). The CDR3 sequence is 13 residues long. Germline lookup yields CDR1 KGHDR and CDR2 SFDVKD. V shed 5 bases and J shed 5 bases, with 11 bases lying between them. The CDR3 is CATSVGVGTEAFF. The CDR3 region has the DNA TGTGCCACCAGTGTAGGGGTGGGGACTGAAGCTTTCTTT.